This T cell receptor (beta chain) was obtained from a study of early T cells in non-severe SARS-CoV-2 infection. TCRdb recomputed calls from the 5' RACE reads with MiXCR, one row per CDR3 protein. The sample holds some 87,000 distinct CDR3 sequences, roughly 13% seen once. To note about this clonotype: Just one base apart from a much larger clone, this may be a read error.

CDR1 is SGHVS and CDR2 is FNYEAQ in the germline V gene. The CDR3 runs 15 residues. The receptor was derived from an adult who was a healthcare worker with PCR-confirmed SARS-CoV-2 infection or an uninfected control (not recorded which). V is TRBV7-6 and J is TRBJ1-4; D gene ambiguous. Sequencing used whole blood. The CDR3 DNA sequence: TGTGTCAGCAGCTTACTCCCCGCAACTAATGAAAAACTGTTTTTT. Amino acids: CVSSLLPATNEKLFF.